These T cell receptor beta chains were read from a single sample in a study of T cell responses to AZD1222 COVID-19 vaccine. The table came from immunoSEQ multiplex PCR; TCRdb's copy has only in-frame clones and leaves some out. The sample includes 75,000 to 100,000 clones, about 86% of them seen just once. The sequences come from peripheral blood, collected on day 0 of AZD1222 vaccination. The receptor source for this set is an adult in good health. Both conserved end residues are part of each CDR3. The D gene is left open where the match is weak. Some rows have no size entry. The others give once, few or many, or a class for an expanded clone.

once,NA,TRBJ2-4,TRBV19,TGTGCCAGTAGTATAGAACCAAACCCAAGGACCATTCAGTACTTC,CASSIEPNPRTIQYF
NA,NA,TRBJ2-1,TRBV7-8,TGTGCCAGCAGCTCAAACAGGGAATCGAATGAGCAGTTCTTC,CASSSNRESNEQFF
NA,NA,TRBJ1-3,TRBV9,TGTGCCAGCAGCGTTTTAGGGTCTGGAAACACCATATATTTT,CASSVLGSGNTIYF
NA,NA,TRBJ1-1,TRBV11-1,TGTGCCAGCAGCTTACAGGGGCGCGACACTGAAGCTTTCTTT,CASSLQGRDTEAFF
NA,NA,TRBJ2-3,TRBV29-1,TGCAGCGTTCCCGGTGGATCCGGCACAGATACGCAGTATTTT,CSVPGGSGTDTQYF
NA,TRBD1,TRBJ1-4,TRBV7-8,TGTGCCAGCAGCCCCCGTGGGGGACAGGGTAATGAAAAACTGTTTTTT,CASSPRGGQGNEKLFF
NA,TRBD1,TRBJ1-1,TRBV5-5,TGTGCCAGCAGCTTCTACTCAGGGGGTGGTATGTCCACTGAAGCTTTCTTT,CASSFYSGGGMSTEAFF
once,TRBD2,TRBJ2-1,TRBV7-8,TGTGCCAGCAGCCCTGGGACTAGCGGGAGAGGGCACAATGAGCAGTTCTTC,CASSPGTSGRGHNEQFF
NA,NA,TRBJ1-1,TRBV19,TGTGCCAGTAATACCTTCTTTGGGGGATCCACTGAAGCTTTCTTT,CASNTFFGGSTEAFF
once,NA,TRBJ1-6,TRBV24-1,TGTGCCACCAGCTCCGGGGAGCGTGGTTCACCCCTCCACTTT,CATSSGERGSPLHF
NA,TRBD2,TRBJ2-1,TRBV7-9,TGTGCCAGCAGCTTAGTGGGGACTAGTAAGGATGAGCAGTTCTTC,CASSLVGTSKDEQFF
once,NA,TRBJ2-7,TRBV12-3/TRBV12-4,TGTGCCAGCAGTTTTGGTGGGAACTACGAGCAGTACTTC,CASSFGGNYEQYF
NA,NA,TRBJ2-1,TRBV15,TGTGCCACCAGCAGGGGAAACTACAATGAGCAGTTCTTC,CATSRGNYNEQFF
few,NA,TRBJ2-7,TRBV7-9,TGTGCCAGCAGCGCCCGGGACAACTACGAGCAGTACTTC,CASSARDNYEQYF
few,TRBD1,TRBJ2-7,TRBV6-5,TGTGCCAGCAGTTACGACAGGGGCTACGAGCAGTACTTC,CASSYDRGYEQYF
NA,TRBD1,TRBJ1-4,TRBV3-1/TRBV3-2,TGTGCCAGCAGCCACGGGACAGGGCATGAAAAACTGTTTTTT,CASSHGTGHEKLFF
NA,TRBD1,TRBJ2-7,TRBV18,TGTGCCAGCTCACCGACAGGGGTAGGCGAGCAGTACTTC,CASSPTGVGEQYF
NA,NA,TRBJ1-2,TRBV19,TGTGCCAGCGCTTCAGGGCCAGGGGTTTCTGCCTATGGCTACACCTTC,CASASGPGVSAYGYTF
once,TRBD2,TRBJ2-7,TRBV5-4,TGTGCCAGCAGCTTGAATGTAGCGGGGGTATACGAGCAGTACTTC,CASSLNVAGVYEQYF
NA,NA,TRBJ2-3,TRBV7-8,TGTGCCAGCAGCCCGCGGGACCCGGCCGATACGCAGTATTTT,CASSPRDPADTQYF
NA,NA,TRBJ1-5,TRBV18,TGTGCCAGCTCACCGGGGAGCAATCAGCCCCAGCATTTT,CASSPGSNQPQHF
NA,NA,TRBJ1-5,TRBV6-5,TGTGCCAGTTGCTTGGGCAGCAATCAGCCCCAGCATTTT,CASCLGSNQPQHF
NA,NA,TRBJ1-2,TRBV5-1,TGCGCCAGCAGCTTGCCCGCGACAACCAACTATGGCTACACCTTC,CASSLPATTNYGYTF
NA,NA,TRBJ1-5,TRBV7-2,TGTGCCAGCAGCTTCGACAGAGCTAATCAGCCCCAGCATTTT,CASSFDRANQPQHF
NA,NA,TRBJ1-6,TRBV19,TGTGCCAGTAGTATTGACAGCGGGTATTCACCCCTCCACTTT,CASSIDSGYSPLHF
NA,NA,TRBJ1-2,TRBV2,TGTGCCAGCAGTTTGCGACAGAGCTATGGCTACACCTTC,CASSLRQSYGYTF
NA,NA,TRBJ1-3,TRBV19,TGTGCCAGCAAGACAGTGGTTGGAAACACCATATATTTT,CASKTVVGNTIYF
NA,NA,TRBJ2-7,TRBV19,TGTGCCAGTAGTATAACTGGGACCCGTGGCGAGCAGTACTTC,CASSITGTRGEQYF
NA,TRBD1,TRBJ1-1,TRBV7-2,TGTGCCAGCAGCTTAGACAGGGGCAATGAAGCTTTCTTT,CASSLDRGNEAFF
NA,TRBD1,TRBJ1-3,TRBV30,TGTGCCTGGAATCGACAGGGGCGAAACACCATATATTTT,CAWNRQGRNTIYF
NA,NA,TRBJ1-5,TRBV11-2,TGTGCCAGCAGCTTAGGCATCAAGGGGAATAGCAATCAGCCCCAGCATTTT,CASSLGIKGNSNQPQHF
NA,TRBD1,TRBJ2-2,TRBV7-8,TGTGCCAGCACTTGGACAGGGGGCTCTGGGGAGCTGTTTTTT,CASTWTGGSGELFF
NA,NA,TRBJ1-2,TRBV6-1,TGTGCCAGCAGTGAAGGGTCGACAGATCTTAGCTATGGCTACACCTTC,CASSEGSTDLSYGYTF
NA,TRBD1,TRBJ2-4,TRBV11-2,TGTGCCAGCGGGACAGTTGGAAACATTCAGTACTTC,CASGTVGNIQYF
NA,NA,TRBJ2-5,TRBV4-3,TGCGCCAGCAGCCAAGATAGAGAGACCCAGTACTTC,CASSQDRETQYF
NA,NA,TRBJ2-3,TRBV11-2,TGTGCTGGGAGCCGGGACTGGAGCACAGATACGCAGTATTTT,CAGSRDWSTDTQYF
NA,NA,TRBJ1-2,TRBV19,TGTGCCAGTAGGGGCAGCCACCCTAACTATGGCTACACCTTC,CASRGSHPNYGYTF
NA,TRBD1,TRBJ2-7,TRBV6-5,TGTGCCAGCAGTTACCAGGGTTGGGACAGCTCCTACGAGCAGTACTTC,CASSYQGWDSSYEQYF
NA,NA,TRBJ2-5,TRBV5-4,TGTGCCAGCAGCTTGCCAGTAGAAGAGACCCAGTACTTC,CASSLPVEETQYF
once,NA,TRBJ1-4,TRBV12-3/TRBV12-4,TGTGCCAGCAGCTCCAGGGAGGGTGAAAAACTGTTTTTT,CASSSREGEKLFF
NA,TRBD2,TRBJ2-3,TRBV7-3,TGTGCCAGCAGCTTAGTAGCGGGAGGGCTCACAGATACGCAGTATTTT,CASSLVAGGLTDTQYF
NA,NA,TRBJ2-7,TRBV7-2,TGTGCCAGCAGCTCAAACCCCCCCGGGACAGTGACAGGATGGGACTCCGCCTTC,CASSSNPPGTVTGWDSAF
NA,NA,TRBJ2-7,TRBV18,TGTGCCAGCTCACCTGGTTCCCGCGGAGCCTACGAGCAGTACTTC,CASSPGSRGAYEQYF
once,NA,TRBJ2-7,TRBV11-2,TGTGCCAGCAGCCACCGTGAGAGGATATACGAGCAGTACTTC,CASSHRERIYEQYF
once,NA,TRBJ2-2,TRBV7-2,TGTGCCAGCAGCTCGGACCCGAACACCGGGGAGCTGTTTTTT,CASSSDPNTGELFF
once,TRBD1,TRBJ1-1,TRBV6-5,TGTGCCAGCAGTCGGGCGGACAGGCCTAACACTGAAGCTTTCTTT,CASSRADRPNTEAFF
NA,NA,TRBJ1-3,TRBV21-1,TGTGCCAGCACCCCGGGTACTCCTGGAAACACCATATATTTT,CASTPGTPGNTIYF
NA,NA,TRBJ2-7,TRBV19,TGTGCCAGTAGCCGGGACAACTCCGCCCTCTACGAGCAGTACTTC,CASSRDNSALYEQYF
NA,NA,TRBJ1-6,TRBV6-5,TGTGCCAGCAGCCGAGGGACCTCCTATAATTCACCCCTCCACTTT,CASSRGTSYNSPLHF
NA,NA,TRBJ2-1,TRBV5-4,TGTGCCAGCACCGGGACTCCACTTAACAATGAGCAGTTCTTC,CASTGTPLNNEQFF
NA,NA,TRBJ1-5,TRBV3-1/TRBV3-2,TGTGCCAGCAGCCAAGCTTCGGGGAATCAGCCCCAGCATTTT,CASSQASGNQPQHF